The 10 T cell receptor beta chains reported below all come from one sample, sequenced in a study of tissue T cells after allogeneic stem cell transplantation. Profiling relied on immunoSEQ multiplex PCR, and the TCRdb table lists in-frame clones only, not all of them. The repertoire holds over 4,500 clones, with 45% as singletons. Described time point: mouse harvest day 14 after allogeneic transplant. Mouse grafts combined 10^7 T-cell-depleted bone marrow cells with 10^6 splenic CD5+ T cells. Sequencing used gut tissue. The source is a female BALB/c mouse given C57BL/6 T cells with graft-versus-host disease after an allogeneic hematopoietic cell transplant.

As regards this clone: All gene names here are mouse names. Read coverage stops 1 residue before the CDR3 terminus; the germline J gene supplies the remainder. V gene TRBV3 combines with J gene TRBJ1-4; TRBD1 matches at 10 bases. Germline loops: CDR1 SNHLY, CDR2 FYNGKV (reference sequence). With 4 bases clipped from V and 6 bases from J, the junction kept 2 bases outside the gene matches. The CDR3 covers 14 residues. This CDR3 is CASSSGTGDERLFF. CDR3 DNA (partial): TGTGCCAGCAGCTCCGGGACAGGGGACGAAAGATTATTT.

Concerning this clone: The listed genes are named as in mouse. The read ends 1 residue before the CDR3 terminus; that terminus is restored from the germline J gene. This rearrangement joins TRBV3 to TRBJ1-4; 10 bases agree with TRBD1. The junction had 2 bases not matched to a gene; V was cut back by 5 bases and J by 5 bases. This CDR3 contains 14 residues. The germline CDR1 and CDR2 sequences are SNHLY and FYNGKV (reference sequence). CDR3 loop: CASSAGQGNERLFF. The CDR3 DNA, read in part, is TGTGCCAGCAGCGCGGGACAGGGGAACGAAAGATTATTT. The full variable domain, rest sourced from reference TRBV3 and TRBJ1-4, is GPKVLQIPSHQIIDMGQMVTLNCDPVSNHLYFYWYKQILGQQMEFLVNFYNGKVMEKSKLFKDQFSVERPDGSYFTLKIQPTALEDSAVYFCASSAGQGNERLFFGHGTKLSVL.

Of note for this clone: Any gene name here is a mouse gene name. The DNA ends 1 residue before the CDR3 does, and the rest of the CDR3 is filled in from the germline J gene. This chain connects TRBV15 to TRBJ2-7; the D call may be TRBD1 or TRBD2 (6 bases each). Germline V gene lookup returns CDR1 SGHND and CDR2 FRSKSL. This CDR3 is built from 11 residues. The V end was cut by 7 bases, the J end by 4 bases, with 8 bases between. CDR3 residues: CASTGAYEQYF. CDR3 bases read: TGTGCCAGCACGGGGGCTTATGAACAGTAC.

Comment on this clone: Genes and germline are mouse. The CDR3 end lies 1 residue beyond the end of the read and is filled in from the germline J gene. This sequence joins TRBV26 and TRBJ2-4; possible D gene TRBD1, 5 bases. Trimming took off 2 bases at V and 6 bases at J, with 6 bases between the two ends. From germline, CDR1 is KGHPV and CDR2 FQNQEV (reference sequence). The CDR3 runs 12 residues. Here the CDR3 reads CASSLDSNTLYF. The CDR3 bases that were read are TGTGCCAGCAGTCTGGACAGTAACACCTTGTAC.

Details on this clone: Gene and germline names: mouse. The read ends 1 residue before the CDR3 terminus; that terminus is restored from the germline J gene. V usage is TRBV26 and J usage is TRBJ1-2; 8 positions agree with TRBD1. Trimming cost V 3 bases and J 4 bases; bases outside gene matches: 4. Germline CDR1 KGHPV, CDR2 FQNQEV (reference sequence). The CDR3 has 14 residues. CDR3 DNA, as far as it was read: TGTGCCAGCAGTCTATCAGGGGGCCTCTCCGACTACACC. Translated: CASSLSGGLSDYT. The full-length CDR3 reads as CASSLSGGLSDYTF.

Worth noting for this clone: The gene names given are mouse names. Read coverage stops 1 residue before the CDR3 terminus; the germline J gene supplies the remainder. V gene TRBV1 combines with J gene TRBJ2-5; no clear D gene. V lost 1 base, J lost 6 bases, and 5 bases lay in between. The CDR3 length is 12 residues. CDR1 is NSQYPW and CDR2 is LRSPGD in the germline V gene (reference sequence). The part of the CDR3 DNA that was read is TGCACCTGCAGTGCAGGGAGGGACACCCAGTAC. Its translation: CTCSAGRDTQY. In full, the CDR3 is CTCSAGRDTQYF.

This clone is deemed medium-sized. Gene names are mouse gene names. With the read ending 1 residue before the CDR3 end, the germline J gene is used to fill in that end. The chain has TRBV19 and TRBJ2-7; D not certain. The CDR3 extends over 12 amino acids. Germline V lookup: CDR1 FNHDT, CDR2 SITEND (reference sequence). Trimming took off 0 bases at V and 4 bases at J, with 5 bases between the two ends. The CDR3 sequence is CASSIANYEQYF. CDR3 bases read: TGTGCCAGCAGTATAGCCAATTATGAACAGTAC.

Of note for this clone: The germline and genes are mouse ones. The read halts 1 residue ahead of the CDR3 end, with the missing end drawn from the germline J gene. The V and J genes are TRBV26 and TRBJ1-3; D may be TRBD1 (5 bases). V was cut by 2 bases and J by 3 bases, with 8 bases left in between. This CDR3 contains 14 residues. Germline loops: CDR1 KGHPV, CDR2 FQNQEV (reference sequence). The DNA read from the CDR3 is TGTGCCAGCAGTCTGGGGGCGGTTGGAAATACGCTCTAT. Its translation is CASSLGAVGNTLY. Given in full, the CDR3 is CASSLGAVGNTLYF. The full variable domain, completed using reference TRBV26 and TRBJ1-3, is NSKVIQTPRYLVKGQGQKAKMRCIPEKGHPVVFWYQQNKNNEFKFLINFQNQEVLQQIDMTEKRFSAECPSNSPCSLEIQSSEAGDSALYLCASSLGAVGNTLYFGEGSRLIVV.

Points on this clone: Mouse gene names and germline throughout. The read terminates 1 residue before the CDR3 end, so the remaining end is supplied by the germline J gene. This chain connects TRBV26 to TRBJ1-3; 7 positions match TRBD1. Germline loops: CDR1 KGHPV, CDR2 FQNQEV (reference sequence). V shed 0 bases, J shed 2 bases, and the junction held 1 base outside the gene matches. The CDR3 runs 15 residues. The CDR3: CASSLSTGPGNTLYF. The DNA read from the CDR3 is TGTGCCAGCAGTCTGTCGACAGGGCCTGGAAATACGCTCTAT.

A remark on this clone: The listed genes are named as in mouse. The read ends 1 residue before the CDR3 terminus; that terminus is restored from the germline J gene. The chain joins TRBV4 to TRBJ2-5; 9 positions agree with TRBD2. Trimming took 3 bases from V and 5 from J; bases not matched to a gene: 6. Germline CDR1 reads LGHDT; CDR2 reads YNNKQL (reference sequence). The CDR3 loop spans 15 amino acids. The DNA read from the CDR3 is TGTGCCAGCAGCTATTGGGGGGGCGCGAGAGACACCCAGTAC. Protein product: CASSYWGGARDTQY. The whole CDR3 is CASSYWGGARDTQYF.